The 21 T cell receptor beta chains below come from one sample, sequenced in a study of tumor T cells in aggressive B-cell lymphoma. Data came from immunoSEQ multiplex PCR; TCRdb stores just in-frame clones and leaves some out. Of roughly 2,700 clones listed, around 86% were seen once; the top ten hold approximately 18%. Source material: tumor tissue. The receptor set was obtained from an adult with diffuse large B cell lymphoma.

This chain links TRBV7-8 with TRBJ2-7; TRBD1 matches 7 bases. V was pared by 4 bases and J by 4 bases, with 4 bases of the junction left unmatched. The CDR3 is 13 amino acids. Germline-derived CDR1 and CDR2 are SGHVS and FQNEAQ. CDR3 nucleotides: TGTGCCAGCAGCTCCCCAGGGGGTTACGAGCAGTACTTC. Translated, it gives CASSSPGGYEQYF.

The chain combines TRBV2 with TRBJ1-2, with D unresolved. This CDR3 is built from 14 residues. Germline CDR1 is SNHLY and CDR2 is FYNNEI. The V and J ends lost 0 bases and 8 bases respectively, with 13 bases between them. The CDR3 DNA is TGTGCCAGCAGTGAAGCGCCGCGGGTGGGGGGCTACACCTTC. Translating gives CASSEAPRVGGYTF.

The CDR3: CASTKTSGMLSYEQYF. Here the CDR3 DNA reads TGTGCCAGCACCAAGACTAGCGGGATGTTAAGCTACGAGCAGTACTTC. The chain couples TRBV7-9 to TRBJ2-7; 11 nucleotides agree with TRBD2. With V trimmed by 7 bases and J by 3 bases, 11 bases remained unmatched. The CDR3 spans 16 residues. Germline V gene lookup returns CDR1 SEHNR and CDR2 FQNEAQ (reference sequence).

About this clone itself: In the same sample, other DNA sequences code for this CDR3. V usage is TRBV11-2 and J usage is TRBJ2-1; the match to TRBD2 covers 7 bases. The germline V gene has CDR1 SGHAT and CDR2 FQNNGV. The CDR3 covers 15 residues. The CDR3: CTSSLEAGFNNEQFF. As DNA, the CDR3 is TGTACTAGCAGCTTAGAAGCGGGGTTTAACAATGAGCAGTTCTTC.

This chain joins TRBV27 and TRBJ1-2; TRBD1 aligns across 7 bases. The CDR3 runs to 14 residues. Germline CDR1 MNHEY, CDR2 SMNVEV (reference sequence). With V trimmed by 0 bases and J by 4 bases, 2 bases remained unmatched. This CDR3 is CASSLSTGSYGYTF. As DNA, the CDR3 is TGTGCCAGCAGTTTATCGACAGGGTCCTATGGCTACACCTTC.

This clone appeared once. This chain links TRBV7-9 with TRBJ2-1; D is possibly TRBD2 (6 bases). The CDR3 loop spans 16 amino acids. With 5 bases removed from V and 2 bases from J, the gap between germline ends came to 16 bases. From germline, CDR1 is SEHNR and CDR2 FQNEAQ (reference sequence). The CDR3 is CASSPSGGTPYNEQFF. For the CDR3, the DNA is TGTGCCAGCAGCCCGTCCGGAGGGACTCCCTACAATGAGCAGTTCTTC.

The genes are TRBV19 and TRBJ2-6; D remains ambiguous. The CDR3 covers 16 residues. Trimming shortened V by 5 bases and J by 0 bases, and 11 bases separated the two germline ends. Germline values: CDR1 LNHDA, CDR2 SQIVND (reference sequence). This CDR3 is CASSVDSNSGANVLTF. DNA for the CDR3: TGTGCCAGTAGTGTCGACTCGAACTCTGGGGCCAACGTCCTGACTTTC. The whole variable domain, filled in from reference TRBV19 and TRBJ2-6, reads DGGITQSPKYLFRKEGQNVTLSCEQNLNHDAMYWYRQDPGQGLRLIYYSQIVNDFQKGDIAEGYSVSREKKESFPLTVTSAQKNPTAFYLCASSVDSNSGANVLTFGAGSRLTVL.

The rearrangement links TRBV7-9 to TRBJ1-1; tentative D call: TRBD1 (5 bases). Germline V gene sequence: CDR1 SEHNR, CDR2 FQNEAQ (reference sequence). V lost 5 bases to trimming and J lost 9 bases, with 13 bases between them. CDR3 length equals 12 residues. For the CDR3, the DNA is TGTGCCAGCAGCCCCGGGGGAGTTAAAGCTTTCTTT. Protein product: CASSPGGVKAFF.

The CDR3 loop is CSASSLTEAFF. Here the CDR3 DNA reads TGCAGTGCTTCGAGTCTCACTGAAGCTTTCTTT. This chain links TRBV29-1 with TRBJ1-1; D is unresolved. The CDR3 consists of 11 residues. Germline V gene lookup returns CDR1 SQVTM and CDR2 ANQGSEA.

The rearrangement links TRBV5-6 to TRBJ2-2; 11 bases fit TRBD2. CDR1 and CDR2 from the germline V gene are SGHDT and YYEEEE. V lost 5 bases to trimming and J lost 3 bases; unmatched junction nucleotides: 6. CDR3 length: 16 residues. CDR3 sequence reads: CASRITSGRYTGELFF. As DNA, the CDR3 is TGTGCCAGCAGAATCACTAGCGGGAGATACACCGGGGAGCTGTTTTTT. The whole variable domain, remainder taken from reference TRBV5-6 and TRBJ2-2, is DAGVTQSPTHLIKTRGQQVTLRCSPKSGHDTVSWYQQALGQGPQFIFQYYEEEERQRGNFPDRFSGHQFPNYSSELNVNALLLGDSALYLCASRITSGRYTGELFFGEGSRLTVL.

The chain carries TRBV30 and TRBJ1-2; TRBD1 might be the D (6 bases). V lost 0 bases, J lost 0 bases, and 14 bases lay in between. Germline loops: CDR1 GTSNPN, CDR2 SVGIG (reference sequence). CDR3 length: 16 amino acids. This CDR3 is CAWSVQGTITNYGYTF. As DNA, the CDR3 is TGTGCCTGGAGTGTCCAGGGGACGATAACTAACTATGGCTACACCTTC.

In this sample, this clone turned up a few times. This chain uses TRBV29-1 with TRBJ1-6, with 7 bases identical to TRBD1. The J segment lost 5 bases and the V segment lost 7 bases, leaving 8 bases of the junction unmatched. This CDR3 comprises 14 residues. Germline V gene data show CDR1 as SQVTM and CDR2 as ANQGSEA. CDR3 loop: CSARGAEDNSPLHF. The CDR3 DNA reads as TGCAGCGCCAGGGGGGCAGAGGATAATTCACCCCTCCACTTT. Supplemented by reference TRBV29-1 and TRBJ1-6, the full variable domain reads SAVISQKPSRDICQRGTSLTIQCQVDSQVTMMFWYRQQPGQSLTLIATANQGSEATYESGFVIDKFPISRPNLTFSTLTVSNMSPEDSSIYLCSARGAEDNSPLHFGNGTRLTVT.

V and J are TRBV7-6 and TRBJ1-1; tentative D call: TRBD1 (5 bases). Trimming left V 5 bases short and J 2 bases short, with 9 bases between. CDR3 length equals 13 residues. Per germline, CDR1 SGHVS and CDR2 FNYEAQ. The DNA for the CDR3 is TGTGCCAGCAGCGCTGGGACTAACACTGAAGCTTTCTTT. Translating gives CASSAGTNTEAFF.

The chain uses TRBV6-6 and TRBJ1-1; the D gene is possibly TRBD1 (5 bases). Trimming took 7 bases from V and 9 from J, leaving 15 bases between them. Germline values: CDR1 MNHNY, CDR2 SVGAGI (reference sequence). CDR3 size: 12 residues. The CDR3 loop is CASIIGEGQAFF. The CDR3 nucleotides read TGTGCCAGCATCATCGGGGAGGGACAAGCTTTCTTT.

The V and J genes are TRBV4-1 and TRBJ1-4; tentatively, D is TRBD1 (5 bases). Deletions cut 3 bases from V and 8 bases from J, with 16 bases between. Germline CDR1 reads MGHRA; CDR2 reads YSYEKL. The CDR3 totals 15 residues. CDR3 nucleotides: TGCGCCAGCAGCCAGAAGGGGCCCGTCGGGGAAAAACTGTTTTTT. This gives the protein CASSQKGPVGEKLFF.

The chain links TRBV7-9 to TRBJ1-1; 10 bases line up with TRBD1. Germline loops: CDR1 SEHNR, CDR2 FQNEAQ (reference sequence). The CDR3 covers 15 residues. The V gene end was trimmed by 3 bases and the J gene end by 2 bases; junction bases not matched to a gene: 3. The CDR3 DNA follows: TGTGCCAGCAGCTTCGGGGACAGGGGAAACACTGAAGCTTTCTTT. The encoded protein is CASSFGDRGNTEAFF. Based on the CDR3 plus reference TRBV7-9 and TRBJ1-1, the full variable domain is DTGVSQNPRHKITKRGQNVTFRCDPISEHNRLYWYRQTLGQGPEFLTYFQNEAQLEKSRLLSDRFSAERPKGSFSTLEIQRTEQGDSAMYLCASSFGDRGNTEAFFGQGTRLTVV.

The table lists this clone with a count of one. The chain combines TRBV7-9 with TRBJ2-2, with D perhaps matching TRBD2 (6 bases). This CDR3 spans 14 amino acids. Germline V lookup: CDR1 SEHNR, CDR2 FQNEAQ (reference sequence). The germline V and J ends were trimmed by 8 bases and 3 bases, with 13 bases remaining between them. The CDR3 here is CASSRRGDTGELFF. CDR3 DNA sequence: TGTGCCAGCTCCCGGAGGGGAGACACCGGGGAGCTGTTTTTT.

The chain combines TRBV19 with TRBJ1-6; 7 nucleotides match TRBD1. Germline V gene lookup returns CDR1 LNHDA and CDR2 SQIVND (reference sequence). The trim removed 8 bases at V and 4 bases at J, leaving 8 bases unmatched. The CDR3 extends over 15 amino acids. CDR3: CASGTGTAYNSPLHF. CDR3 in DNA: TGTGCCAGTGGGACCGGGACAGCTTATAATTCACCCCTCCACTTT.

The chain has TRBV19 and TRBJ2-2; TRBD1 might be the D (6 bases). The ends were cut back, 8 bases at V and 1 base at J, with 20 bases in the middle. The CDR3 sequence is 17 residues long. The germline V gene encodes CDR1 LNHDA and CDR2 SQIVND (reference sequence). The CDR3 protein is CASSYPRRTVNTGELFF. The CDR3 DNA follows: TGTGCCAGTTCTTACCCCCGAAGGACAGTGAACACCGGGGAGCTGTTTTTT.

The chain carries TRBV6-5 and TRBJ1-3, with D unclear. The V gene's germline CDR1 is MNHEY and CDR2 SVGAGI. The CDR3 has 16 residues. The V end lost 2 bases, the J end lost 0 bases, and 11 bases lay between the germline ends. CDR3 sequence (DNA): TGTGCCAGCAGTTACAGAGAAGAAGACTCTGGAAACACCATATATTTT. Protein product: CASSYREEDSGNTIYF.

CDR3 DNA: TGTGCCAGCTCAAAGACAGGGAATTTCAACAATGAGCAGTTCTTC. Translation gives CASSKTGNFNNEQFF. The gene calls are TRBV18 and TRBJ2-1, with 7 bases identical to TRBD1. CDR1 is KGHSH and CDR2 is LQKENI in the germline V gene. The trim removed 5 bases at V and 5 bases at J, leaving 9 bases unmatched. This CDR3 has 15 residues.